This entry lists 21 T cell receptor beta chains sequenced from one sample in a study of control samples from healthy donors and cancer patients (dated by TCRdb to 2019 to 2021). To prepare the library, the immunoSEQ multiplex PCR assay was applied. TCRdb stores this immuneACCESS table with in-frame sequences only. Part of the clones is absent; in the studies checked, under half of the shortfall reflects unresolved V genes, and no reason is known for the rest. The sample table records about 92,000 clones; roughly 82% of these occur just once. The top ten hold approximately 9.8% of the sample. The sequenced sample consisted of blood. The receptors here all came from a woman aged 55-70 years in good health.

The V gene is TRBV5-1, the J gene TRBJ1-1; 9 bases align to TRBD1. The CDR3 covers 15 residues. Germline CDR1 SGHRS, CDR2 YFSETQ. With 3 bases clipped from V and 7 bases from J, the junction kept 10 bases outside the gene matches. This CDR3 reads CASSSGGQGRGEAFF. The CDR3 nucleotides read TGCGCCAGCAGCTCGGGTGGACAGGGGCGGGGTGAAGCTTTCTTT.

This clone came up once. Other DNA sequences of this sample code for an identical CDR3. V usage is TRBV20-1 and J usage is TRBJ1-1; no firm D call. Trimming stripped 1 base from V and 7 bases from J, with 7 bases between. Germline V gives CDR1 DFQATT, CDR2 SNEGSKA (reference sequence). The CDR3 spans 11 residues. The CDR3 sequence: CSARVWDEAFF. The CDR3 DNA reads TGCAGTGCTAGAGTCTGGGATGAAGCTTTCTTT.

The CDR3 reads CASSSWDGPQETQYF. The CDR3 DNA reads as TGTGCCAGCAGCTCCTGGGACGGCCCCCAAGAGACCCAGTACTTC. This sequence joins TRBV7-6 and TRBJ2-5, with D perhaps assigned TRBD1 or TRBD2 (5 bases each). Trimming took 4 bases from V and 1 from J, leaving 13 bases between them. This CDR3 region has 15 residues. The germline CDR1 and CDR2 sequences are SGHVS and FNYEAQ.

Only one count was recorded for this clone. The chain uses TRBV4-1 and TRBJ2-1; a weak D match, TRBD1 (5 bases). Per the germline V gene, CDR1 is MGHRA and CDR2 is YSYEKL. V dropped 1 base and J dropped 4 bases, with 11 bases sitting between them. The length of the CDR3 is 15 residues. The CDR3 is CASSQVGLRYNEQFF. In nucleotides, the CDR3 is TGCGCCAGCAGCCAAGTGGGGCTACGGTACAATGAGCAGTTCTTC.

This clone was recorded a few times. This chain links TRBV6-5 with TRBJ1-3; the match to TRBD1 covers 10 bases. V gave up 6 bases and J gave up 1 base; unmatched junction bases: 3. Germline assignment: CDR1 MNHEY and CDR2 SVGAGI. The CDR3 runs to 15 residues. CDR3 DNA: TGTGCCAGCAGGGGGACAGGGGCATCTGGAAACACCATATATTTT. Protein: CASRGTGASGNTIYF.

J is TRBJ2-2 and V is TRBV19; D remains unclear. V shed 5 bases and J shed 7 bases, with 5 bases lying between them. Looked up from germline, CDR1 is LNHDA and CDR2 is SQIVND (reference sequence). The CDR3 sequence is 11 residues long. DNA for the CDR3: TGTGCCAGTAGTCCAAGCGGGGAGCTGTTTTTT. Translating gives CASSPSGELFF.

J is TRBJ2-2 and V is TRBV24-1; D is unresolved. V dropped 0 bases and J dropped 4 bases, with 8 bases sitting between them. Germline CDR1 KGHDR, CDR2 SFDVKD. The CDR3 spans 15 residues. CDR3 in DNA: TGTGCCACCAGTGATTTGGGCAGTCCCACCGGGGAGCTGTTTTTT. Translation gives CATSDLGSPTGELFF.

This sequence joins TRBV19 and TRBJ2-5; 7 nucleotides align to TRBD1. CDR3 length: 14 amino acids. Trimming took 5 bases from V and 4 from J; bases not matched to a gene: 7. Germline CDR1 and CDR2: LNHDA and SQIVND (reference sequence). The CDR3 DNA follows: TGTGCCAGTAGTCTGGGACAGTTTGGAGAGACCCAGTACTTC. Its translation is CASSLGQFGETQYF.

This clone was observed a few times. The V call is TRBV2, the J call TRBJ1-5, with no clear D. Germline V gene sequence: CDR1 SNHLY, CDR2 FYNNEI. The CDR3 sequence is 14 residues long. The V and J ends lost 8 bases and 0 bases respectively, with 11 bases between them. CDR3 sequence (DNA): TGTGCCAGCGTCGATAGTCATAGCAATCAGCCCCAGCATTTT. Residues: CASVDSHSNQPQHF.

This clone was recorded once. Different DNA sequences within this sample yield the same CDR3. The CDR3 protein is CASSYSTGELFF. In DNA, the CDR3 is TGTGCCAGCAGTTACTCCACCGGGGAGCTGTTTTTT. J is TRBJ2-2 and V is TRBV6-5; D unclear. Germline V gene lookup returns CDR1 MNHEY and CDR2 SVGAGI. The CDR3 runs 12 residues. V gave up 0 bases and J gave up 4 bases, with 0 bases separating them.

The gene calls are TRBV28 and TRBJ1-1; 9 bases line up with TRBD1. The J segment lost 11 bases and the V segment lost 3 bases, leaving 7 bases of the junction unmatched. The CDR3 runs to 13 residues. The germline gives CDR1 MDHEN, CDR2 SYDVKM. CDR3 loop: CASSLTGGRVAFF. As DNA, the CDR3 is TGTGCCAGCAGTTTGACAGGGGGGAGAGTTGCTTTCTTT. Combining the CDR3 with reference TRBV28 and TRBJ1-1 gives the whole variable domain DVKVTQSSRYLVKRTGEKVFLECVQDMDHENMFWYRQDPGLGLRLIYFSYDVKMKEKGDIPEGYSVSREKKERFSLILESASTNQTSMYLCASSLTGGRVAFFGQGTRLTVV.

This sequence joins TRBV21-1 and TRBJ1-5. TRBV21-1 is reported as a pseudogene. The CDR3 length is 14 residues. CDR3 sequence (DNA): TGTGCCAGCCAAGAGGGGCAGAGCTATCAGCCCCAGCATTTT. This encodes CASQEGQSYQPQHF.

The genes are TRBV7-9 and TRBJ1-1; D is undetermined. From germline, CDR1 is SEHNR and CDR2 FQNEAQ (reference sequence). V gave up 2 bases and J gave up 5 bases, with 9 bases separating them. This CDR3 is built from 13 residues. The CDR3, as DNA: TGTGCCAGCAGCTTATCCCCCGAGACTGAAGCTTTCTTT. Its translation is CASSLSPETEAFF.

V is TRBV19 and J is TRBJ1-5; D gene uncertain. Germline V gene data show CDR1 as LNHDA and CDR2 as SQIVND (reference sequence). Trimming cost V 6 bases and J 4 bases, with 13 bases left between them. The CDR3 totals 14 residues. In DNA form, the CDR3 reads TGTGCCAGTAGGAGCGCCGAAGGAAATCAGCCCCAGCATTTT. Its translation: CASRSAEGNQPQHF. The entire variable domain, with the rest obtained from reference TRBV19 and TRBJ1-5, is as follows: DGGITQSPKYLFRKEGQNVTLSCEQNLNHDAMYWYRQDPGQGLRLIYYSQIVNDFQKGDIAEGYSVSREKKESFPLTVTSAQKNPTAFYLCASRSAEGNQPQHFGDGTRLSIL.

The chain has TRBV6-6 and TRBJ1-3, with TRBD1 as a possible D gene (5 bases). Germline V gene lookup returns CDR1 MNHNY and CDR2 SVGAGI (reference sequence). The CDR3 length is 14 residues. V gave up 5 bases and J gave up 1 base, with 9 bases separating them. For the CDR3, the DNA is TGTGCCAGCAGTCCAGGGTTGTCTGGAAACACCATATATTTT. Its protein product is CASSPGLSGNTIYF.

The chain is built from TRBV19 and TRBJ1-2; D not resolved. This CDR3 region has 12 residues. V lost 5 bases to trimming and J lost 0 bases, with 4 bases between them. The germline CDR1 and CDR2 sequences are LNHDA and SQIVND (reference sequence). The CDR3 reads CASSQTNYGYTF. The CDR3 region has the DNA TGTGCCAGTAGTCAGACTAACTATGGCTACACCTTC.

This chain joins TRBV19 and TRBJ2-2; D uncertain. V was pared by 5 bases and J by 4 bases, with 14 bases between. This CDR3 region has 15 residues. Per germline, CDR1 LNHDA and CDR2 SQIVND (reference sequence). The CDR3, as DNA: TGTGCCAGTAGTTCCCGGTATTATGTCACCGGGGAGCTGTTTTTT. It yields the protein CASSSRYYVTGELFF.

This chain joins TRBV2 and TRBJ1-1; D is possibly TRBD1 (5 bases). The CDR3 spans 15 residues. Germline loops: CDR1 SNHLY, CDR2 FYNNEI. V was clipped by 3 bases and J by 5 bases, with 16 bases between them. CDR3 sequence (DNA): TGTGCCAGCAGTGAGGAGGGGTTAGGTATAACTGAAGCTTTCTTT. Amino acids: CASSEEGLGITEAFF. Full variable domain (missing parts from reference TRBV2 and TRBJ1-1): EPEVTQTPSHQVTQMGQEVILRCVPISNHLYFYWYRQILGQKVEFLVSFYNNEISEKSEIFDDQFSVERPDGSNFTLKIRSTKLEDSAMYFCASSEEGLGITEAFFGQGTRLTVV.

This clone has more than one count but fewer than ten. This chain links TRBV2 with TRBJ1-4; 7 positions match TRBD1. The CDR3 spans 15 residues. Germline values: CDR1 SNHLY, CDR2 FYNNEI. The J segment lost 8 bases and the V segment lost 7 bases, leaving 13 bases of the junction unmatched. CDR3 in DNA: TGTGCCAGCACCCTGAAGGGGGCGGCTATCGAAAAACTGTTTTTT. It is translated as CASTLKGAAIEKLFF.

The chain recombines TRBV18 with TRBJ2-5, with D perhaps matching TRBD1 (6 bases). This CDR3 is built from 15 residues. Trimming cost V 2 bases and J 7 bases, with 17 bases left between them. Germline loops: CDR1 KGHSH, CDR2 LQKENI. The CDR3 region has the DNA TGTGCCAGCTCACCAACCACAGGGAAGGTGGGGACCCAGTACTTC. Protein product: CASSPTTGKVGTQYF.

V gene TRBV7-9 combines with J gene TRBJ2-7, with 7 bases lining up with TRBD1. The V gene's germline CDR1 is SEHNR and CDR2 FQNEAQ (reference sequence). J lost 3 bases, V lost 5 bases, and 7 bases had no gene match. This CDR3 spans 14 amino acids. The CDR3 DNA reads as TGTGCCAGCAGCGCCCGGGACAGCGACTACGAGCAGTACTTC. Translating it yields CASSARDSDYEQYF.